These 17 T cell receptor beta chains were all obtained from the same sample, sequenced in a study of lymphopenia after photon versus proton radiotherapy. Profiling relied on immunoSEQ multiplex PCR, and the TCRdb table lists in-frame clones only, not all of them. The data show 3,500 to 4,500 clones, about 71% seen once. Here the sequenced sample was peripheral blood, taken from a patient treated with proton-based radiotherapy. Every receptor here comes from a man older than 75 with esophageal cancer.

The chain links TRBV27 to TRBJ2-3; D is unresolved. Germline CDR1 MNHEY, CDR2 SMNVEV (reference sequence). Trimming took off 3 bases at V and 3 bases at J, with 16 bases between the two ends. The CDR3 spans 16 residues. CDR3 sequence: CASSLGPPRLTDTQYF. CDR3 nucleotides: TGTGCCAGCAGTTTGGGCCCCCCGCGGCTAACAGATACGCAGTATTTT.

V is TRBV5-4 and J is TRBJ1-1; possible D gene TRBD1, 6 bases. Per the germline V gene, CDR1 is SGHNT and CDR2 is YYREEE (reference sequence). The CDR3 totals 14 residues. Deletions cut 2 bases from V and 5 bases from J, with 13 bases between. The DNA of the CDR3 is TGTGCCAGCAGCTTCGGACGACAGGTTACTGAAGCTTTCTTT. Translated, it gives CASSFGRQVTEAFF.

There are a few counts of this clone. A read error is the likely source, as a far larger clone sits one nucleotide away. This chain joins TRBV9 and TRBJ2-7, with TRBD2 identical over 10 bases. CDR1 and CDR2 from the germline V gene are SGDLS and YYNGEE. The CDR3 is 14 amino acids. Trimming removed 5 bases from V and 4 bases from J; junction bases left unmatched: 6. The CDR3 sequence is CASSGAGGIYEQYF. The CDR3 region has the DNA TGTGCCAGCAGTGGAGCGGGGGGGATATACGAGCAGTACTTC.

There are a few counts of this clone. The chain employs TRBV4-3 and TRBJ1-1; D unclear. Trimming took off 0 bases at V and 10 bases at J, with 12 bases between the two ends. Germline V CDR1 and CDR2: LGHNA, YSLEER. This CDR3 spans 13 amino acids. The CDR3 nucleotides are TGCGCCAGCAGCCAAGATCTGGGAATAAGAGCTTTCTTT. As protein: CASSQDLGIRAFF.

The CDR3 is CASSLRAIASSYNEQFF. CDR3 nucleotide sequence: TGTGCCAGCAGTTTAAGGGCGATCGCCAGCTCCTACAATGAGCAGTTCTTC. The chain couples TRBV27 to TRBJ2-1; D gene uncertain. From germline, CDR1 is MNHEY and CDR2 SMNVEV (reference sequence). V was pared by 2 bases and J by 0 bases, with 14 bases between. This CDR3 is 17 amino acids long.

Comment on this clone: Germline and junction disagree at one end, which may indicate a read error. This chain connects TRBV7-3 to TRBJ1-1; D is ambiguous. CDR1 and CDR2 (germline): SGHTA, FQGTGA. The length of the CDR3 is 13 residues. The CDR3 DNA reads TGTGCCAGCAGCCTAACGCGGAACACTGAAGCTTTCTTT. Its translation: CASSLTRNTEAFF.

The J gene is TRBJ1-5, the V gene TRBV7-8; D not resolved. The CDR3 contains 15 residues. Trimming shortened V by 3 bases and J by 1 base, and 10 bases separated the two germline ends. Germline CDR1 reads SGHVS; CDR2 reads FQNEAQ. The CDR3 bases are TGTGCCAGCAGCTTGAAGAGGATAAGCAATCAGCCCCAGCATTTT. The encoded protein is CASSLKRISNQPQHF.

This chain connects TRBV29-1 to TRBJ2-2; 7 bases align to TRBD1. Germline assignment: CDR1 SQVTM and CDR2 ANQGSEA. V trimming: 4 bases; J trimming: 0 bases; junction bases outside the gene matches: 2. This CDR3 is 14 amino acids long. The CDR3 spells CSVADRANTGELFF. The CDR3 DNA is TGCAGCGTTGCTGACAGGGCGAACACCGGGGAGCTGTTTTTT.

Judged by abundance, this clone is medium-sized. The chain employs TRBV9 and TRBJ2-3, with TRBD2 identical over 9 bases. CDR1 is SGDLS and CDR2 is YYNGEE in the germline V gene. This CDR3 has 15 residues. V gave up 0 bases and J gave up 2 bases; unmatched junction bases: 1. The CDR3 here is CASSVGLAATDTQYF. The CDR3, as DNA: TGTGCCAGCAGCGTAGGACTAGCGGCCACAGATACGCAGTATTTT.

The chain joins TRBV6-6 to TRBJ1-5; no definite D call. Germline assignment: CDR1 MNHNY and CDR2 SVGAGI (reference sequence). The V and J ends lost 0 bases and 6 bases respectively, with 6 bases between them. The CDR3 runs 13 residues. The CDR3 reads CASSYSGTQPQHF. CDR3 DNA sequence: TGTGCCAGCAGTTACTCGGGAACTCAGCCCCAGCATTTT.

V is TRBV28 and J is TRBJ2-7, with D unclear. The V end lost 3 bases, the J end lost 6 bases, and 3 bases lay between the germline ends. CDR3 length: 10 amino acids. CDR1 and CDR2 from the germline V gene are MDHEN and SYDVKM. The CDR3 here is CASSLTEQYF. The CDR3 nucleotides read TGTGCCAGCAGTTTGACCGAGCAGTACTTC.

This rearrangement joins TRBV10-2 to TRBJ2-7; tentatively, D is TRBD2 (5 bases). Germline-derived CDR1 and CDR2 are WSHSY and SAAADI. Trimming removed 5 bases from V and 2 bases from J, with 13 bases in between. This CDR3 has 14 amino acids. CDR3 bases: TGCGCCAGCAGTAGCGGAGAGTTTGCCTACGAGCAGTACTTC. It encodes CASSSGEFAYEQYF.

A single count supports this clone. This chain connects TRBV27 to TRBJ2-7; a weak D match, TRBD1 (6 bases). CDR3 length: 14 residues. CDR1 and CDR2 from the germline V gene are MNHEY and SMNVEV (reference sequence). Trimming took 5 bases from V and 3 from J, leaving 14 bases between them. In nucleotides, the CDR3 is TGTGCCAGCAGTAACCGGGACAACCTCTACGAGCAGTACTTC. Amino acid sequence: CASSNRDNLYEQYF.

This clone has only one observation. This sequence joins TRBV5-1 and TRBJ2-5; D possibly uses TRBD1 or TRBD2 (6 bases each). The DNA end is a closer match to TRBJ2-7, so the J assignment may be wrong. The CDR3 totals 14 residues. The germline V gene encodes CDR1 SGHRS and CDR2 YFSETQ. CDR3 DNA sequence: TGCGCCAGCAGCTTCGGGGGCCGCGCCTACGAGCAGTACTTC. It translates to CASSFGGRAYEQYF.

V usage is TRBV7-9 and J usage is TRBJ2-3, with D unresolved. Germline loops: CDR1 SEHNR, CDR2 FQNEAQ (reference sequence). V was cut by 1 base and J by 3 bases, with 11 bases left in between. The CDR3 extends over 15 amino acids. The CDR3 here is CASSLEGIETDTQYF. In nucleotides, the CDR3 is TGTGCCAGCAGCTTAGAGGGAATCGAGACAGATACGCAGTATTTT.

This clone has just one count. The chain couples TRBV23-1 to TRBJ2-6; D gene uncertain. TRBV23-1 is given ORF status, its function remaining uncertain. The CDR3 extends over 18 amino acids. V was clipped by 5 bases and J by 5 bases, with 22 bases between them. CDR3 sequence (DNA): TGCGCCAGCAGTGTTTATAGTACGCAACAAAGTCGGGCCAACGTCCTGACTTTC. It translates to CASSVYSTQQSRANVLTF.

The V gene is TRBV6-6, the J gene TRBJ1-2; TRBD1 matches 9 bases. V was clipped by 6 bases and J by 10 bases; unmatched bases: 9. Looked up from germline, CDR1 is MNHNY and CDR2 is SVGAGI (reference sequence). This CDR3 has 13 amino acids. The DNA for the CDR3 is TGTGCCAGCAGGCCCGGACAGGGGCTTGCCTACACCTTC. Its protein is CASRPGQGLAYTF.